The clone carrying this TCR beta chain occurred many times. Its antigen remains unknown. The data originate from a study of breast tumors, draining lymph nodes, adjacent tissues. Findings and caveats of the study: Tumor TCR diversity was below lymph nodes but above nontumor tissue.

The V and J ends lost 3 bases and 0 bases respectively, with 9 bases between them. This CDR3 has 15 residues. Germline V gives CDR1 LGHDT, CDR2 YNNKEL (reference sequence). Each CDR3 protein gets one entry after TCRdb re-called the multiplex PCR reads with MiXCR. The top ten clones hold about 8.4% of a sample with under 70,000 distinct CDR3 sequences, around 43% of them seen once. Sequenced material: breast tumor tissue. The chain couples TRBV3-1 to TRBJ1-3; D is unclear. This clonotype was sampled from a female donor with breast cancer. Some clones in this sample may be carry-over from other donors' samples. CDR3 in amino acids: CASSQTVHSGNTIYF. In nucleotides, the CDR3 is TGTGCCAGCAGCCAGACGGTGCACTCTGGAAACACCATATATTTT.